This T cell receptor beta chain was observed in a study of T cell repertoires in cytomegalovirus infection. There are many counts of this clonotype. The antigen remains unidentified. Study-wide results and caveats: Dominating the ex vivo response were HLA-C-restricted CMV-specific TCR beta clonotypes. Cumulative frequency (of public TCR beta family members) identified carriers of CMV plus the relevant HLA.

Unmatched junction bases numbered 14, after V lost 5 bases and J lost 2 bases. Per germline, CDR1 SGHVS and CDR2 FNYEAQ. The CDR3 length is 18 residues. TCRdb re-derived calls from the reads in MiXCR, one entry per CDR3 protein. There are 490,000 or so distinct CDR3 sequences in the sample; about 11% occur only once, and 10% to 13% lies in the top ten. Sample: PBMCs. This TCR came from a human donor in good health (CMV status not recorded). Some clones in this sample may be carry-over from other donors' samples. The chain couples TRBV7-6 to TRBJ2-3; 9 bases map to TRBD2. Here the CDR3 reads CASSGRWVLAGPTDTQYF. In nucleotides, the CDR3 is TGTGCCAGCAGCGGACGCTGGGTACTAGCGGGCCCCACAGATACGCAGTATTTT.